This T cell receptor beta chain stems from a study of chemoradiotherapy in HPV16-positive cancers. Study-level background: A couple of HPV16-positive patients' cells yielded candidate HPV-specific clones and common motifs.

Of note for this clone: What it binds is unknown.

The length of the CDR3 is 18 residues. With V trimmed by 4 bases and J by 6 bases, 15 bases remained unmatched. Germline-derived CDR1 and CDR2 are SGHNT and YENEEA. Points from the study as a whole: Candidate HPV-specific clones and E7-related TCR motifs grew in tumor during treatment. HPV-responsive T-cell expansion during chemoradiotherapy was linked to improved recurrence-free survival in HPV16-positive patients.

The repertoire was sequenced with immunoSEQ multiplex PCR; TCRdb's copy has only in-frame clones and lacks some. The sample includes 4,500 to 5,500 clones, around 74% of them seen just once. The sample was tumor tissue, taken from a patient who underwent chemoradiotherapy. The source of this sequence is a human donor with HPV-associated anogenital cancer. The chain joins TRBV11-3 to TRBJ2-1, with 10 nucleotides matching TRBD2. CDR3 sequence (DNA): TGTGCCAGCAGCTCCCGTCGAGGGCGACTAGCGGGCATCAATGAGCAGTTCTTC. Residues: CASSSRRGRLAGINEQFF.